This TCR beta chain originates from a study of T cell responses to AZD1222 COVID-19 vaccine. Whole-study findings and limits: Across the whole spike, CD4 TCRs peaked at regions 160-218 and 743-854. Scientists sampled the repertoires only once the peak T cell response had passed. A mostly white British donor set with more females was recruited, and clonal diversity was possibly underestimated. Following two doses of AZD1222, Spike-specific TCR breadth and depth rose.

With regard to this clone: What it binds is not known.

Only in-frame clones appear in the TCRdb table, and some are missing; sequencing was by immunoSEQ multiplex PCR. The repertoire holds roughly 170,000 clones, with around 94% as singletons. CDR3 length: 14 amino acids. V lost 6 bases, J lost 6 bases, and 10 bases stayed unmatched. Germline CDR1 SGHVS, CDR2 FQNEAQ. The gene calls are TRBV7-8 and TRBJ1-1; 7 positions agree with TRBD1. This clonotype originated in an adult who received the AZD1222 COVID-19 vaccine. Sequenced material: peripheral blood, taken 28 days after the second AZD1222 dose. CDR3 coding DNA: TGTGCCAGCAGGACCCGTACCGGGACAGCTGAAGCTTTCTTT. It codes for CASRTRTGTAEAFF.